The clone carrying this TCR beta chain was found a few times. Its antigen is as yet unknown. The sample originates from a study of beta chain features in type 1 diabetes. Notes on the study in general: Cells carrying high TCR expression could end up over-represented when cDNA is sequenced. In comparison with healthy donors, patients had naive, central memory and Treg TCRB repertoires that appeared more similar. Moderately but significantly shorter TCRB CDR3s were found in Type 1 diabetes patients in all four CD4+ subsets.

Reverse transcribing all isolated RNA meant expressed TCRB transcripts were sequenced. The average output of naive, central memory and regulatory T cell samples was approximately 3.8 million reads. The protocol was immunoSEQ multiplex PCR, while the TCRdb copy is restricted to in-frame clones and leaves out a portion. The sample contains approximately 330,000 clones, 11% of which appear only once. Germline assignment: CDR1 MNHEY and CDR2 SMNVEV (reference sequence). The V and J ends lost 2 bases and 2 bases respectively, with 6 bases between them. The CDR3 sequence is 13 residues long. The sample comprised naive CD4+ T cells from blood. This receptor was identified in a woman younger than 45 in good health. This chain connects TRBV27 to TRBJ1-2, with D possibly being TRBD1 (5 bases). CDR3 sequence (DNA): TGTGCCAGCAGTTTACAGGGAAACTATGGCTACACCTTC. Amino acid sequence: CASSLQGNYGYTF.